This T cell receptor (beta chain) stems from a study of blood T cell repertoires in COVID-19. Produced via immunoSEQ multiplex PCR; TCRdb's table is partial and in-frame only. In the table there are 150,000 to 200,000 clones, around 90% of which are singletons. The sample comprised peripheral blood. The TCR was taken from a man aged 45-60 years with acute or convalescent COVID-19.

The CDR3 DNA reads as TGTGCCAGCAGTTACTCGAGTCAGGCCGGGGTCGGGACCCAGTACTTC. Translation gives CASSYSSQAGVGTQYF. This chain uses TRBV6-5 with TRBJ2-5, with D perhaps TRBD2 (5 bases). Trimming left V 0 bases short and J 7 bases short, with 18 bases between. Germline assignment: CDR1 MNHEY and CDR2 SVGAGI. This CDR3 comprises 16 residues.